The 30 T cell receptor beta chains below come from one sample, sequenced in a study of cytomegalovirus exposure and HLA in healthy donors. The PCR ran on 60 Vbeta and 13 Jbeta primers. Here immunoSEQ multiplex PCR was the method, and the copy in TCRdb shows in-frame clones only, minus some. The sample lists fewer than 110,000 clones, 60% to 75% occurring once. The sequenced sample was PBMCs. The source is a man between 50 and 59 years old in good health and CMV-seronegative.

This sequence joins TRBV6-7 and TRBJ2-3; TRBD2 aligns across 7 bases. TRBV6-7 is an ORF for which the function is uncertain. The junction had 16 bases not matched to a gene; V was cut back by 0 bases and J by 4 bases. This CDR3 is built from 19 residues. CDR3: CASSYSPGLPFPDADTQYF. CDR3 bases: TGTGCCAGCAGTTACTCGCCGGGACTACCCTTCCCGGACGCAGATACGCAGTATTTT.

As to this clone: The junction departs from germline at one end; a sequencing error may be responsible. This chain links TRBV7-6 with TRBJ2-5; 15 nucleotides agree with TRBD2. Per germline, CDR1 SGHVS and CDR2 FNYEAQ. The CDR3 is made up of 18 amino acids. The CDR3 region has the DNA TGTGCCAGCAGCCCCTTAGGGGGACTAGCGGGGGGTCAAGGGACCCAGTACTTC. It is translated as CASSPLGGLAGGQGTQYF.

The V call is TRBV19, the J call TRBJ2-2; 7 positions agree with TRBD2. CDR1 and CDR2 from the germline V gene are LNHDA and SQIVND (reference sequence). The trim removed 3 bases at V and 4 bases at J, leaving 8 bases unmatched. CDR3 length: 16 residues. The DNA for the CDR3 is TGTGCCAGTAGTATTTACGGCGGGAGCGTCACCGGGGAGCTGTTTTTT. Amino acids: CASSIYGGSVTGELFF.

This clone was seen a single time. The J gene is TRBJ2-3, the V gene TRBV27; maybe TRBD2 (5 bases). The CDR3 runs 15 residues. The germline V gene encodes CDR1 MNHEY and CDR2 SMNVEV (reference sequence). Trimming left V 5 bases short and J 2 bases short, with 14 bases between. CDR3 nucleotide sequence: TGTGCCAGCAGTCTCTTAGGACTCACCACAGATACGCAGTATTTT. As protein: CASSLLGLTTDTQYF.

The chain links TRBV6-5 to TRBJ2-2, with 9 positions matching TRBD1. The V segment lost 2 bases and the J segment 6 bases; nucleotides outside the gene matches: 4. CDR3 length: 15 amino acids. Germline CDR1 reads MNHEY; CDR2 reads SVGAGI. CDR3 amino acids: CASSYGGQGPGELFF. CDR3 bases: TGTGCCAGCAGTTACGGAGGACAGGGGCCCGGGGAGCTGTTTTTT.

This rearrangement joins TRBV7-8 to TRBJ1-4; tentatively, D is TRBD1 (6 bases). The V gene's germline CDR1 is SGHVS and CDR2 FQNEAQ. V shed 2 bases and J shed 7 bases, with 14 bases lying between them. There are 15 residues in the CDR3. The CDR3 protein is CASSLNNGGTEKLFF. CDR3 nucleotide sequence: TGTGCCAGCAGCTTAAACAATGGGGGCACTGAAAAACTGTTTTTT.

This chain links TRBV7-9 with TRBJ1-1, with D maybe TRBD1 (5 bases). CDR1 is SEHNR and CDR2 is FQNEAQ in the germline V gene (reference sequence). The CDR3 spans 16 residues. Trimming stripped 1 base from V and 1 base from J, with 13 bases between. The CDR3 here is CASSLGTNGQNTEAFF. CDR3 nucleotides: TGTGCCAGCAGCTTAGGCACAAATGGACAGAACACTGAAGCTTTCTTT.

This chain links TRBV28 with TRBJ2-3; 15 bases align to TRBD2. The germline V gene encodes CDR1 MDHEN and CDR2 SYDVKM. The CDR3 runs to 17 residues. V dropped 6 bases and J dropped 3; count of bases not matched to a gene: 7. CDR3 nucleotides: TGTGCCAGCAGCCCTCTTGGGACTAGCGGGAGGACAGATACGCAGTATTTT. It yields the protein CASSPLGTSGRTDTQYF. Full variable domain (remainder filled in from reference TRBV28 and TRBJ2-3): DVKVTQSSRYLVKRTGEKVFLECVQDMDHENMFWYRQDPGLGLRLIYFSYDVKMKEKGDIPEGYSVSREKKERFSLILESASTNQTSMYLCASSPLGTSGRTDTQYFGPGTRLTVL.

CDR3 in DNA: TGTGCCAGCAGTGATGTGGGGGCTGGGGAGCAGTACTTC. This encodes CASSDVGAGEQYF. The chain links TRBV2 to TRBJ2-7, with D perhaps matching TRBD1 (6 bases). Trimming removed 3 bases at V and 7 bases at J, with 13 bases between. The germline gives CDR1 SNHLY, CDR2 FYNNEI. This CDR3 comprises 13 residues.

The DNA of the CDR3 is TGTGCCAGCAGTGCCACAGGGGTTCCCAACTATGGCTACACCTTC. It encodes CASSATGVPNYGYTF. The V call is TRBV6-1, the J call TRBJ1-2, with TRBD1 matching over 7 bases. CDR3 size: 15 residues. Trimming cost V 4 bases and J 2 bases; bases outside gene matches: 7. Germline CDR1 MNHNS, CDR2 SASEGT.

The V and J genes are TRBV7-8 and TRBJ2-1; possible D gene TRBD2, 7 bases. Trimming shortened V by 5 bases and J by 9 bases, and 20 bases separated the two germline ends. The CDR3 spans 15 residues. Germline CDR1 reads SGHVS; CDR2 reads FQNEAQ. CDR3 nucleotide sequence: TGTGCCAGCAGCCCCCGCCGGGGGGCGCAAAGTGAGCAGTTCTTC. This translates into CASSPRRGAQSEQFF. The whole variable domain, remainder taken from reference TRBV7-8 and TRBJ2-1, is GAGVSQSPRYKVAKRGQDVALRCDPISGHVSLFWYQQALGQGPEFLTYFQNEAQLDKSGLPSDRFFAERPEGSVSTLKIQRTQQEDSAVYLCASSPRRGAQSEQFFGPGTRLTVL.

This clone was counted once. The J gene is TRBJ1-2, the V gene TRBV28; D unclear. The CDR3 has 16 amino acids. Deletions cut 3 bases from V and 4 bases from J, with 18 bases between. Germline CDR1 reads MDHEN; CDR2 reads SYDVKM. The CDR3: CASSFLTGYDPYGYTF. The DNA of the CDR3 is TGTGCCAGCAGTTTCCTTACCGGGTACGACCCCTATGGCTACACCTTC.

V is TRBV11-3 and J is TRBJ2-1; 8 nucleotides agree with TRBD2. The ends lost 5 bases at V and 2 bases at J; junction bases unmatched: 5. The V gene's germline CDR1 is SGHNT and CDR2 YENEEA. This CDR3 region has 15 residues. DNA of the CDR3: TGTGCCAGCAGCAGAGAAGCGGGGGCCTACAATGAGCAGTTCTTC. Its protein is CASSREAGAYNEQFF.

CDR3 amino acids: CASSYKRGYTF. In DNA, the CDR3 is TGTGCCAGCAGTTACAAGCGGGGCTACACCTTC. The chain combines TRBV28 with TRBJ1-2; D is ambiguous. CDR1 is MDHEN and CDR2 is SYDVKM in the germline V gene. The V end lost 4 bases, the J end lost 8 bases, and 8 bases lay between the germline ends. The CDR3 runs to 11 residues.

The chain employs TRBV30 and TRBJ2-3, with D maybe TRBD2 (6 bases). The V gene lost 7 bases and the J gene lost 3 bases, with 17 bases spanning the gap. Germline loops: CDR1 GTSNPN, CDR2 SVGIG (reference sequence). The CDR3 is made up of 14 amino acids. The CDR3 spells CAFSAGAGTDTQYF. The CDR3 bases are TGTGCCTTCAGTGCCGGGGCGGGGACAGATACGCAGTATTTT.

V and J are TRBV6-1 and TRBJ1-2; tentatively, D is TRBD1 (6 bases). This CDR3 is 15 amino acids long. The germline V gene has CDR1 MNHNS and CDR2 SASEGT. V was pared by 5 bases and J by 4 bases, with 17 bases between. DNA of the CDR3: TGTGCCAGCAGTCGAGACAGGCCCATTGGCTATGGCTACACCTTC. Encoded protein: CASSRDRPIGYGYTF.

Remarks on this clone: Its ends do not fully match the called genes, so a read error is possible. V and J are TRBV5-4 and TRBJ2-1, with D tentatively TRBD2 (5 bases). The CDR3 is made up of 15 amino acids. Germline V gene sequence: CDR1 SGHNT, CDR2 YYREEE (reference sequence). CDR3: CASSLGAAPANEQFF. CDR3 sequence (DNA): TGTGCCAGCAGCTTGGGAGCGGCCCCGGCCAATGAGCAATTCTTC.

The chain links TRBV5-5 to TRBJ1-2; D perhaps matches TRBD1 (5 bases). From germline, CDR1 is SGHKS and CDR2 YYEKEE (reference sequence). The CDR3 sequence is 14 residues long. Trimming pared 2 bases from V and 4 bases from J, leaving 12 bases between. The CDR3 sequence: CASSFFPGPYGYTF. The CDR3 DNA is TGTGCCAGCAGCTTCTTCCCAGGGCCCTATGGCTACACCTTC.

On this clone itself: Mismatch with germline at one junction end may stem from a read error. This chain joins TRBV7-9 and TRBJ1-3, with no clear D. From germline, CDR1 is SEHNR and CDR2 FQNEAQ (reference sequence). The CDR3 loop spans 14 amino acids. DNA for the CDR3: TGTTCCAGCAGCTCCGGAGGGCCTGGAAACACCATATATTTT. It translates to CSSSSGGPGNTIYF.

The chain couples TRBV14 to TRBJ2-1, with 9 bases that match TRBD1. CDR1 is SGHDN, CDR2 FVKESK, per germline. CDR3 size: 17 residues. The V segment lost 1 base and the J segment 4 bases; nucleotides outside the gene matches: 8. The CDR3 is CASSQGVGTGWYNEQFF. The CDR3 bases are TGTGCCAGCAGCCAAGGTGTCGGGACAGGGTGGTACAATGAGCAGTTCTTC.

The table lists this clone with a few counts. V gene TRBV2 combines with J gene TRBJ2-1; tentatively, D is TRBD2 (7 bases). Germline loops: CDR1 SNHLY, CDR2 FYNNEI. Trimming cost V 7 bases and J 7 bases, with 14 bases left between them. The CDR3 loop spans 13 amino acids. CDR3 protein: CASTEGGRNEQFF. CDR3 bases: TGTGCCAGCACCGAGGGGGGGAGGAATGAGCAGTTCTTC. The complete variable domain, with remaining parts taken from reference TRBV2 and TRBJ2-1, reads EPEVTQTPSHQVTQMGQEVILRCVPISNHLYFYWYRQILGQKVEFLVSFYNNEISEKSEIFDDQFSVERPDGSNFTLKIRSTKLEDSAMYFCASTEGGRNEQFFGPGTRLTVL.

The gene calls are TRBV6-5 and TRBJ1-6; perhaps TRBD1 as D (6 bases). Looked up from germline, CDR1 is MNHEY and CDR2 is SVGAGI. The V gene lost 0 bases and the J gene lost 5 bases, with 11 bases spanning the gap. The length of the CDR3 is 16 residues. The CDR3 protein is CASSYSTGFDNSPLHF. In nucleotides, the CDR3 is TGTGCCAGCAGTTACTCCACAGGGTTCGATAATTCACCCCTCCACTTT.

The V gene is TRBV28, the J gene TRBJ1-4; no clear D gene. In germline, CDR1 is MDHEN, CDR2 SYDVKM. The CDR3 consists of 14 residues. V lost 2 bases and J lost 6, with 10 bases in between. CDR3 DNA sequence: TGTGCCAGCAGTTTACCAGGTATAGATGAAAAACTGTTTTTT. It is translated as CASSLPGIDEKLFF.

This clone was seen only once. The chain uses TRBV29-1 and TRBJ1-3; 7 bases are shared with TRBD1. The J segment lost 0 bases and the V segment lost 7 bases, leaving 6 bases of the junction unmatched. The CDR3 length is 14 residues. Germline assignment: CDR1 SQVTM and CDR2 ANQGSEA. CDR3 nucleotides: TGCAGCGCCCGACAGGGATCCTCTGGAAACACCATATATTTT. As protein: CSARQGSSGNTIYF. The full variable domain, completed using reference TRBV29-1 and TRBJ1-3, is SAVISQKPSRDICQRGTSLTIQCQVDSQVTMMFWYRQQPGQSLTLIATANQGSEATYESGFVIDKFPISRPNLTFSTLTVSNMSPEDSSIYLCSARQGSSGNTIYFGEGSWLTVV.

The chain links TRBV19 to TRBJ1-5; 7 nucleotides match TRBD1. The CDR3 runs to 13 residues. V was pared by 8 bases and J by 5 bases, with 6 bases of the junction left unmatched. The V gene's germline CDR1 is LNHDA and CDR2 SQIVND (reference sequence). This CDR3 reads CASAGTDYQPQHF. In DNA, the CDR3 is TGTGCCAGTGCTGGGACAGATTATCAGCCCCAGCATTTT.

The CDR3 nucleotides are TGTGCCAGCACCCCTGGGCGTTTTAGCACCGGGGAGCTGTTTTTT. Translating it yields CASTPGRFSTGELFF. The chain couples TRBV28 to TRBJ2-2, with D hard to call. CDR1 is MDHEN, CDR2 SYDVKM, per germline. The CDR3 loop spans 15 amino acids. V shed 7 bases and J shed 4 bases, with 16 bases lying between them.

The V call is TRBV7-6, the J call TRBJ2-2; TRBD1 might be the D (5 bases). Trimming left V 1 base short and J 9 bases short, with 18 bases between. Germline V gene sequence: CDR1 SGHVS, CDR2 FNYEAQ. The CDR3 consists of 16 residues. The DNA for the CDR3 is TGTGCCAGCAGCTTAGGGCAGGGCTTACCGAGCTGGGAGCTGTTTTTT. It yields the protein CASSLGQGLPSWELFF.

This clone was found once. This rearrangement joins TRBV5-1 to TRBJ2-5, with D unresolved. Trimming took 0 bases from V and 1 from J, leaving 4 bases between them. This CDR3 spans 13 amino acids. Per germline, CDR1 SGHRS and CDR2 YFSETQ. CDR3 amino acids: CASSLVLQETQYF. The CDR3 DNA reads TGCGCCAGCAGCTTGGTCCTCCAAGAGACCCAGTACTTC.

The rearrangement joins TRBV21-1 to TRBJ1-1; no DNA check was done on the table's D call, TRBD1. TRBV21-1 is assigned pseudogene status. This CDR3 region has 16 residues. The CDR3, as DNA: TGTGCCAGCAGCTCACGGACAGGGGGCGGGAACACTGAAGCTTTCTTT. Translation gives CASSSRTGGGNTEAFF.

The chain combines TRBV10-3 with TRBJ1-5; 8 bases fit TRBD1. The germline V gene has CDR1 ENHRY and CDR2 SYGVKD. Germline trimming cut 4 bases from V and 7 bases from J; bases unmatched to any gene: 6. This CDR3 contains 14 residues. The CDR3 sequence is CAISVNRGEQPQHF. DNA of the CDR3: TGTGCCATCAGTGTGAACAGGGGGGAACAGCCCCAGCATTTT.